A selection of T cell receptor beta chains follows, all from one sample in a study of beta chain features in type 1 diabetes. Repertoires were generated with immunoSEQ multiplex PCR, while TCRdb's copy carries only in-frame clones and drops some. This table has roughly 160,000 clones, about 8% appearing once. The sample taken for sequencing was central memory CD4+ T cells from blood. The receptors derive from a woman aged 40 to 50 with type 1 diabetes. Both conserved end residues are trimmed from each CDR3.

v_gene	j_gene	CDR3aa
TRBV5-1	TRBJ2-1	ASSGLAGGPGEQF
TRBV29-1	TRBJ2-4	SVHPLAGLAKNIQY
TRBV9	TRBJ2-7	ASSSRDRGYEQY
TRBV5-6	TRBJ2-7	ASSRRGSVYEQY
TRBV7-6	TRBJ1-5	ASSLGGRPDQPQH
TRBV5-8	TRBJ2-1	ASSLGTSTISYNEQF
TRBV29-1	TRBJ2-5	SADGLQGARETQY
TRBV18	TRBJ1-1	ASSPMQSNTEAF
TRBV7-3	TRBJ2-1	ASRLRPGNEQF
TRBV5-8	TRBJ2-7	ASSLQASGSGHEQY
TRBV5-1	TRBJ2-7	ASSSHGQGTYEQY
TRBV5-4	TRBJ2-5	ASSPDRGLQETQY
TRBV9	TRBJ2-1	ASSVSSASDYEQF
TRBV28	TRBJ2-3	ASSPLGGSTDTQY
TRBV29-1	TRBJ2-1	SVRQGKGANEQF
TRBV18	TRBJ1-1	ASSQGQNTEAF
TRBV9	TRBJ2-1	ASSLLRDPSSEQF
TRBV5-1	TRBJ1-2	ASKFIVAGYGYT
TRBV10-3	TRBJ2-1	AVDPGLAGPYNEQF
TRBV7-8	TRBJ1-5	ASSKRGPPYSNQPQH
TRBV11-2	TRBJ2-2	ASSPTGRQGTGELF
TRBV7-9	TRBJ1-4	ASSYSTGMSEKLF
TRBV11-2	TRBJ2-3	ASRGEGYTDTQY
TRBV5-4	TRBJ1-6	ASSSRTAGGNSPLH
TRBV28	TRBJ1-2	ASSYRDYGYT
TRBV6-1	TRBJ2-2	ASSGRTGAGELF
TRBV15	TRBJ2-4	ATSRDAQGGKNIQY